What follows are 25 T cell receptor beta chains derived from one specimen sequenced in a study of T-cell memory formation after mild COVID-19. TCRdb independently ran MiXCR on the 5' RACE reads; one entry per CDR3 protein. The sample shows roughly 170,000 distinct CDR3 sequences, 18% of them seen only once. Sequences were obtained from PBMCs or a T cell subset sorted from them (not recorded which). The receptors were sampled from a young man who had mild COVID-19 (a few samples of this study predate the infection). Cell type and time point are not known.

The gene calls are TRBV7-2 and TRBJ2-3; no clear D. V was shortened by 1 base and J by 2 bases, with 7 bases between the two germline ends. The CDR3 runs 14 residues. CDR1 and CDR2 from the germline V gene are SGHTA and FQGNSA. CDR3 protein: CASSLERFTDTQYF. In DNA, the CDR3 is TGTGCCAGCAGCTTAGAGAGGTTCACAGATACGCAGTATTTT.

There are a few counts of this clonotype. The J gene is TRBJ2-5, the V gene TRBV6-2 or TRBV6-3; D perhaps matches TRBD2 (5 bases). CDR3 length: 15 amino acids. Trimming left V 2 bases short and J 5 bases short, with 15 bases between. The germline V gene has CDR1 MNHEY and CDR2 SVGEGT. This CDR3 is CASSYLRGRAETQYF. CDR3 in DNA: TGTGCCAGCAGTTACCTCAGAGGGCGGGCTGAGACCCAGTACTTC.

This chain links TRBV5-1 with TRBJ1-1, with D perhaps matching TRBD1 (5 bases). The germline CDR1 and CDR2 sequences are SGHRS and YFSETQ. The CDR3 has 13 residues. V lost 2 bases to trimming and J lost 6 bases, with 11 bases between them. CDR3 coding DNA: TGCGCCAGCAGCTTAAATCCGACAGCTGAAGCTTTCTTT. It encodes CASSLNPTAEAFF.

The gene calls are TRBV5-1 and TRBJ2-5; the D is unclear. Trimming took 2 bases from V and 5 from J, leaving 19 bases between them. CDR1 and CDR2 (germline): SGHRS, YFSETQ. The CDR3 length is 16 residues. This CDR3 is CASSFSAITKPETQYF. The CDR3 bases are TGCGCCAGCAGCTTCTCCGCGATAACTAAACCGGAGACCCAGTACTTC.

In this sample, this clonotype turned up a few times. This chain joins TRBV12-3 or TRBV12-4 and TRBJ2-7, with D uncertain. Trimming took 1 base from V and 3 from J, leaving 10 bases between them. This CDR3 spans 14 amino acids. CDR3 loop: CASSLGLINYEQYV. CDR3 DNA sequence: TGTGCCAGCAGTTTAGGGCTCATAAACTACGAGCAGTACGTC.

The chain links TRBV5-4 to TRBJ1-1; perhaps TRBD1 as D (5 bases). This CDR3 is built from 15 residues. CDR1 and CDR2 (germline): SGHNT, YYREEE (reference sequence). The V end lost 4 bases, the J end lost 0 bases, and 13 bases lay between the germline ends. CDR3 amino acids: CASSHERGMNTEAFF. CDR3 nucleotides: TGTGCCAGCAGCCATGAAAGGGGAATGAACACTGAAGCTTTCTTT.

This chain joins TRBV7-3 and TRBJ2-3; D remains ambiguous. The CDR3 is made up of 15 amino acids. Germline assignment: CDR1 SGHTA and CDR2 FQGTGA. Deletions cut 2 bases from V and 6 bases from J, with 15 bases between. CDR3: CASSLGEGFGDTQYF. For the CDR3, the DNA is TGTGCCAGCAGCTTAGGGGAAGGGTTCGGCGATACGCAGTATTTT.

The chain joins TRBV28 to TRBJ2-5, with D perhaps TRBD1 (5 bases). The CDR3 extends over 14 amino acids. The germline V gene has CDR1 MDHEN and CDR2 SYDVKM. V was pared by 5 bases and J by 1 base, with 11 bases between. The CDR3 DNA sequence: TGTGCCAGCAGTCCAGGGTCGGTCCAAGAGACCCAGTACTTC. It is translated as CASSPGSVQETQYF.

Many counts were recorded for this clonotype. CDR3 loop: CASSPYPRGTYEQYF. The CDR3, as DNA: TGTGCCAGCAGTCCATACCCCAGGGGCACCTACGAGCAGTACTTC. The rearrangement links TRBV6-5 to TRBJ2-7, with D perhaps TRBD1 (6 bases). The CDR3 sequence is 15 residues long. V was trimmed by 5 bases and J by 2 bases, leaving 16 bases between them. Germline V gives CDR1 MNHEY, CDR2 SVGAGI.

V is TRBV29-1 and J is TRBJ2-1; 8 bases are shared with TRBD1. The V gene end was trimmed by 6 bases and the J gene end by 14 bases; junction bases not matched to a gene: 18. This CDR3 has 14 amino acids. Per the germline V gene, CDR1 is SQVTM and CDR2 is ANQGSEA. The DNA for the CDR3 is TGCAGCGTCTGGAATGGCAGGGGGCGAGGGGTTGAGTTCTTC. Translated, it gives CSVWNGRGRGVEFF.

This clonotype was seen a few times. The chain employs TRBV20-1 and TRBJ1-1; tentatively, D is TRBD1 (5 bases). The CDR3 consists of 15 residues. CDR1 is DFQATT, CDR2 SNEGSKA, per germline (reference sequence). V lost 0 bases, J lost 2 bases, and 13 bases lay in between. The CDR3: CSARDRERGNTEAFF. CDR3 bases: TGCAGTGCTAGAGATCGTGAAAGGGGAAACACTGAAGCTTTCTTT.

This clonotype was picked up many times. The rearrangement links TRBV7-6 to TRBJ2-1, with 12 nucleotides matching TRBD2. Germline V gene data show CDR1 as SGHVS and CDR2 as FNYEAQ. The CDR3 runs to 16 residues. V gave up 5 bases and J gave up 8 bases; unmatched junction bases: 10. The CDR3 bases are TGTGCCAGCAGCCTGGGACTAGCGGGCCCGAAAGATGAGCAGTTCTTC. This sequence encodes CASSLGLAGPKDEQFF.

In this sample, this clonotype turned up a few times. The J gene is TRBJ1-5, the V gene TRBV7-2; D remains unclear. V gave up 5 bases and J gave up 7 bases, with 12 bases separating them. There are 13 residues in the CDR3. Germline loops: CDR1 SGHTA, CDR2 FQGNSA. DNA for the CDR3: TGTGCCAGCAGCCCAAGGCTGGGGCAGCCCCAGCATTTT. Its protein is CASSPRLGQPQHF.

This clonotype was counted at least ten times. This chain links TRBV7-2 with TRBJ2-7, with a weak D call TRBD2 (5 bases). The CDR3 has 14 residues. From germline, CDR1 is SGHTA and CDR2 FQGNSA. Trimming took off 3 bases at V and 0 bases at J, with 9 bases between the two ends. Here the CDR3 reads CASSFSGSSYEQYF. As DNA, the CDR3 is TGTGCCAGCAGCTTCTCGGGGAGCTCCTACGAGCAGTACTTC.

This clonotype came up a few times. The rearrangement links TRBV5-6 to TRBJ2-5; D may correspond to TRBD1 or TRBD2 (5 bases each). The germline V gene has CDR1 SGHDT and CDR2 YYEEEE. This CDR3 region has 14 residues. V was cut by 6 bases and J by 2 bases, with 14 bases left in between. The CDR3 region is CASKHWDVQETQYF. The CDR3 DNA reads TGTGCCAGCAAACACTGGGACGTACAAGAGACCCAGTACTTC.

This clonotype was observed a few times. The genes are TRBV24-1 and TRBJ2-1; the D call may be TRBD1 or TRBD2 (6 bases each). V was pared by 4 bases and J by 8 bases, with 20 bases between. CDR3 size: 16 residues. In germline, CDR1 is KGHDR, CDR2 SFDVKD. CDR3 protein: CATSDARKGGYDEQFF. CDR3 nucleotide sequence: TGTGCCACCAGTGACGCAAGAAAGGGGGGATACGATGAGCAGTTCTTC.

There are a few counts of this clonotype. V gene TRBV12-3 or TRBV12-4 combines with J gene TRBJ1-5, with 7 bases aligning to TRBD1. The CDR3 is 15 residues long. The V segment lost 6 bases and the J segment 4 bases; nucleotides outside the gene matches: 9. CDR3 region: CASRGGGTVNQPQHF. CDR3 bases: TGTGCCAGCAGGGGGGGCGGGACAGTTAATCAGCCCCAGCATTTT.

The table lists this clonotype with a few counts. The V gene is TRBV6-5, the J gene TRBJ1-3; D not certain. The length of the CDR3 is 12 residues. Per the germline V gene, CDR1 is MNHEY and CDR2 is SVGAGI. With 8 bases removed from V and 0 bases from J, the gap between germline ends came to 5 bases. The CDR3: CASVASGNTIYF. The CDR3 coding sequence is TGTGCCAGCGTCGCCTCTGGAAACACCATATATTTT.

The chain uses TRBV5-1 and TRBJ2-7; 10 bases line up with TRBD2. Germline V gene sequence: CDR1 SGHRS, CDR2 YFSETQ. J was trimmed by 3 bases and V by 2 bases; bases with no gene match: 5. The CDR3 is 15 amino acids. CDR3: CASSFVIAGGYEQYV. In DNA form, the CDR3 reads TGCGCCAGCAGCTTCGTTATAGCGGGGGGCTACGAGCAGTACGTC.

The rearrangement joins TRBV20-1 to TRBJ2-5; D unresolved. There are 15 residues in the CDR3. Germline CDR1 reads DFQATT; CDR2 reads SNEGSKA (reference sequence). The V gene lost 3 bases and the J gene lost 0 bases, with 14 bases spanning the gap. This CDR3 reads CSASHGWPNQETQYF. Written as DNA, the CDR3 is TGCAGTGCTAGCCACGGATGGCCCAACCAAGAGACCCAGTACTTC.

The V call is TRBV29-1, the J call TRBJ2-7, with no clear D. CDR1 is SQVTM and CDR2 is ANQGSEA in the germline V gene. The CDR3 covers 15 residues. V gave up 1 base and J gave up 1 base, with 14 bases separating them. CDR3 amino acids: CSVEAWDDGSYEQYV. CDR3 nucleotides: TGCAGCGTTGAAGCTTGGGATGACGGATCCTACGAGCAGTACGTC.

CDR3 coding DNA: TGCAGCGTTCCCATTCAGGGTATGCATGGCTACACCTTC. Translating it yields CSVPIQGMHGYTF. V and J are TRBV29-1 and TRBJ1-2, with D perhaps TRBD1 (5 bases). This CDR3 has 13 amino acids. From germline, CDR1 is SQVTM and CDR2 ANQGSEA. V was clipped by 5 bases and J by 6 bases, with 16 bases between them.

The chain is built from TRBV9 and TRBJ2-7, with TRBD1 as a possible D gene (6 bases). The CDR3 totals 16 residues. Germline values: CDR1 SGDLS, CDR2 YYNGEE. The V and J ends lost 0 bases and 8 bases respectively, with 21 bases between them. CDR3 DNA sequence: TGTGCCAGCAGCGTAGCCCCAGGGGACCACCCTCGTAAGCAGTACTTC. It yields the protein CASSVAPGDHPRKQYF.

This clonotype was counted ten times or more. The chain couples TRBV5-1 to TRBJ2-7; tentative D call: TRBD1 (5 bases). Per germline, CDR1 SGHRS and CDR2 YFSETQ. V was cut by 7 bases and J by 4 bases, with 12 bases left in between. The CDR3 runs to 12 residues. The CDR3 bases are TGCGCCAGCGCAGCAGGGAATTACGAGCAGTACTTC. Translation: CASAAGNYEQYF.

The rearrangement joins TRBV20-1 to TRBJ2-3; D gene unclear. Germline CDR1 DFQATT, CDR2 SNEGSKA (reference sequence). The CDR3 has 11 residues. The germline V and J ends were trimmed by 3 bases and 7 bases, with 8 bases remaining between them. The CDR3 sequence: CSASLTHTQYF. CDR3 DNA sequence: TGCAGTGCTAGCTTGACCCATACGCAGTATTTT.